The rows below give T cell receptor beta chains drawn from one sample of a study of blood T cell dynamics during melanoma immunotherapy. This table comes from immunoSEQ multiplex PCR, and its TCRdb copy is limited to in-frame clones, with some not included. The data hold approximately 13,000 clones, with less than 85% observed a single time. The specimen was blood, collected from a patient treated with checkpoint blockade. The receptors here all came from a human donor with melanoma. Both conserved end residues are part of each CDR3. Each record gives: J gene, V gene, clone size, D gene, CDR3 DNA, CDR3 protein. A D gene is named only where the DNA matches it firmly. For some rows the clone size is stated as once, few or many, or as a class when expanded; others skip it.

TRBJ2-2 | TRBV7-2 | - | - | TGTGCCAGCAGCTTTCTCCCGAATCGCCGGACTAACACCGGGGAGCTGTTTTTT | CASSFLPNRRTNTGELFF
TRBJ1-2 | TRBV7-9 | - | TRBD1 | TGTGCCAGCAGCTTATCCCGCTTAACAGGGGGCGACTATGGCTACACCTTC | CASSLSRLTGGDYGYTF
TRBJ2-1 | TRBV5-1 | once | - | TGCGCCAGCAGCTTCGACGAGAGCTCCTACAATGAGCAGTTCTTC | CASSFDESSYNEQFF
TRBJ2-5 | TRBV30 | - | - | TGTGCCTGGAGGGGGGCCCACCAAGAGACCCAGTACTTC | CAWRGAHQETQYF
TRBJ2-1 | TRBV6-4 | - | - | TGTGCCAGCAGCTTGGAGCCCAGCTACAATGAGCAGTTCTTC | CASSLEPSYNEQFF
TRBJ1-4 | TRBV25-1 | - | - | TGTGCCAGCAGTTTGGTTGGGGCGACTAATGAAAAACTGTTTTTT | CASSLVGATNEKLFF
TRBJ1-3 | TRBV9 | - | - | TGTGCCAGCAGCGTAGATGGGGGCTCTGGAAACACCATATATTTT | CASSVDGGSGNTIYF
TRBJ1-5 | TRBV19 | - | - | TGTGCCAGTAGTGTTTCGCGGAGGGCCTCCAATCAGCCCCAGCATTTT | CASSVSRRASNQPQHF
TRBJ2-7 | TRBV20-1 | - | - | TGCAGTGCCACTTACGAGCAGTACTTC | CSATYEQYF
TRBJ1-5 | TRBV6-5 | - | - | TGTGCCAGCAGCCTAGACGGGAATAGCAATCAGCCCCAGCATTTT | CASSLDGNSNQPQHF
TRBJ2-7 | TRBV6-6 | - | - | TGTGCCAGCAGCCACGCGGGTAGCGAGCAGTACTTC | CASSHAGSEQYF
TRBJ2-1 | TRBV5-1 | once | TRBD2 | TGCGCCAGCAGCTTAGGGGTTCCGCTAGCGGGGGGGAAATCCTACAATGAGCAGTTCTTC | CASSLGVPLAGGKSYNEQFF
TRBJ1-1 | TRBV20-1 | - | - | TGCAGTGCTGTCCGTGGCACTGAAGCTTTCTTT | CSAVRGTEAFF
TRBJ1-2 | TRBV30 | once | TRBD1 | TGTGCCTGGAGTCAGAAAACGACAGGGAAGTTGAGTGGCTACACCTTC | CAWSQKTTGKLSGYTF
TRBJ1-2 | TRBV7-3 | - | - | TGTGCCAGCAGCCTCATAGGCGGGGAAGGCTACACCTTC | CASSLIGGEGYTF
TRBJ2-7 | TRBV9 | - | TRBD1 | TGTGCCAGCAGCGCTTGGGACAGATCCCACGAGCAGTACTTC | CASSAWDRSHEQYF